This T cell receptor (beta chain) was captured by sequencing in a study of cytomegalovirus exposure and HLA in healthy donors. The PCR was carried out with 60 Vbeta primers and 13 Jbeta primers. Some clones are missing from TCRdb's copy, which holds only in-frame ones; the method was immunoSEQ multiplex PCR. The table for this sample gives about 200,000 clones. Germline V lookup: CDR1 LGHNA, CDR2 YSLEER. The CDR3 covers 13 residues. Study-level results: The majority of TCR sequences were rare, yet some public TCRs appeared in many donors.

Worth noting for this clone: Antigen unknown. One junction end disagrees with the germline gene, perhaps due to a read error.

Sequencing was done on a sample of PBMCs. The sequence was collected from a man aged 25-40 years in good health and CMV-seronegative. This chain joins TRBV4-3 and TRBJ1-3, with 7 bases identical to TRBD1. The CDR3 reads CASSQDYGRDRTF. CDR3 nucleotide sequence: TGCGCCAGCAGCCAAGATTACGGTCGGGACAGAACCTTT.